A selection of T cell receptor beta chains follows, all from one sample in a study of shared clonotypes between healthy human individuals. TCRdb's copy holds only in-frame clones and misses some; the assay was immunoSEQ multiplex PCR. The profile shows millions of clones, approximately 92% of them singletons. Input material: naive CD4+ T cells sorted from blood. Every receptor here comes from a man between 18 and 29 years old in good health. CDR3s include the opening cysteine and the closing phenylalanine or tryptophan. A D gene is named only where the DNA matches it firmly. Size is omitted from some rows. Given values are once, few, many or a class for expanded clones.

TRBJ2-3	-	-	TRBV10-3	TGTGCCACCGGCCCCGCTAGTGCGCGCGTAGGAGGCACGCAGTATTTT	CATGPASARVGGTQYF
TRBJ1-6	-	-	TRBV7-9	TGTGCCAGCAGCTTAGCGGAGGGATTTTCACCCCTCCACTTT	CASSLAEGFSPLHF
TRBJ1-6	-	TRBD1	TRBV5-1	TGCGCCAGCAGCTTGGCCGGGACAGGGGGCTTGGTTTTAAATTCACCCCTCCACTTT	CASSLAGTGGLVLNSPLHF
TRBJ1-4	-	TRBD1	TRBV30	TGTGCCTGGAGTACGCAAGGACAGGCTAATGAAAAACTGTTTTTT	CAWSTQGQANEKLFF
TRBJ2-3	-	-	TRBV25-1	TGTGCCAGCAGTGAATTAGGGACGTCAGATACGCAGTATTTT	CASSELGTSDTQYF
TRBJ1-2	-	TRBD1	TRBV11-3	TGTGCCAGTGACCGGGACAGGGGGAGAGAGAACTATGGCTACACCTTC	CASDRDRGRENYGYTF
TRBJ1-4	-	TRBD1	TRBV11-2	TGTGCCAGCAGCCCCCCGTGGGGGACAGGGTCCGAAAAACTGTTTTTT	CASSPPWGTGSEKLFF
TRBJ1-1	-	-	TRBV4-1	TGCGCCAGCAGCCTCCGCGGGGACACTGAAGCTTTCTTT	CASSLRGDTEAFF
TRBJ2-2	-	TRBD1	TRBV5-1	TGCGCCAGCAGCTTGGCCGGACAGGGGGCCGGGGAGCTGTTTTTT	CASSLAGQGAGELFF
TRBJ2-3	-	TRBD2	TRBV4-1	TGCGCCAGCAGCCCGGGACTAGCGGGGGCGTATGGGGCAGATACGCAGTATTTT	CASSPGLAGAYGADTQYF
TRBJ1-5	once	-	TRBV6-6	TGTGCCAGCAGTACAGGGTTCTCTAGCAATCAGCCCCAGCATTTT	CASSTGFSSNQPQHF
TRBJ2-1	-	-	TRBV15	TGTGCCACCAGCTCTCCTTCCGGGACCTCGGGTGGGGGAAATGAGCAGTTCTTC	CATSSPSGTSGGGNEQFF
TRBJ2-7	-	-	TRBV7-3	TGTGCCAGCAGCTTATACGCGGGAACCTACGAGCAGTACTTC	CASSLYAGTYEQYF
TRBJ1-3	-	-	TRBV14	TGTGCCAGCAGCCCCCCCCCTCCATTTGAAGGAAACACCATATATTTT	CASSPPPPFEGNTIYF
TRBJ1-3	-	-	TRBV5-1	TGCGCCAGCAGCTTGGGGACGGTAGGCTCTGGAAACACCATATATTTT	CASSLGTVGSGNTIYF
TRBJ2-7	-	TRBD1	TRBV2	TGTGCCAGCAGCCCGGACAGGGGTGTCTACGAGCAGTACTTC	CASSPDRGVYEQYF
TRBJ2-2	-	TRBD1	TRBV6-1	TGTGCCAGCCGACGAGGGACAGAGAACACCGGGGAGCTGTTTTTT	CASRRGTENTGELFF
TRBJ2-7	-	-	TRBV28	TGTGCCAGCAGGCTTTATGGGACGGAAACCTACGAGCAGTACTTC	CASRLYGTETYEQYF
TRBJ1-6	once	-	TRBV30	TGTGCCTGGATAGGGGGGGGATTACCGAATTCACCCCTCCACTTT	CAWIGGGLPNSPLHF
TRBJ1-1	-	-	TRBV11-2	TGTGCCAGCAGCTTAGTAGGGTGGGACACTGAAGCTTTCTTT	CASSLVGWDTEAFF
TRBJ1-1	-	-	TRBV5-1	TGCGCCAGCAGCTCCTTGACAGCCGTGAACACTGAAGCTTTCTTT	CASSSLTAVNTEAFF
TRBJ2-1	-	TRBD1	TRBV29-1	TGCAGCGCCAGGACAGGGGTCTCCTACAATGAGCAGTTCTTC	CSARTGVSYNEQFF
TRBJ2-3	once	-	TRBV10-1	TGCGCCAGCAGTGAGTCGATTGATACGCAGTATTTT	CASSESIDTQYF
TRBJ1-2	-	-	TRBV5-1	TGCGCCAGCAGCTTGGGGGGATTTTCGGATGGCTACACCTTC	CASSLGGFSDGYTF
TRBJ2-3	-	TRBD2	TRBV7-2	TGTGCCAGCAGCTTAGCCATACGACTAGCGGGAGGTGTAGATACGCAGTATTTT	CASSLAIRLAGGVDTQYF
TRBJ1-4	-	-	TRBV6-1	TGTGCCAGCAGTGAAGGAGGGGTGGTGGGCGAAAAACTGTTTTTT	CASSEGGVVGEKLFF
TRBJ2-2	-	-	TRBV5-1	TGCGCCAGCAGCTTGGCCATTGGTGGGGCCGGGGAGCTGTTTTTT	CASSLAIGGAGELFF
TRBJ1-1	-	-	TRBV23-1	TGCGCCAGCAGCCCGCCTTCGAAGCCGAACACTGAAGCTTTCTTT	CASSPPSKPNTEAFF
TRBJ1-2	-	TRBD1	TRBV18	TGTGCCAGCTCACCCTCATCGGGACAGGGAGGCTATGGCTACACCTTC	CASSPSSGQGGYGYTF
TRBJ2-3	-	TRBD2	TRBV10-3	TGTGCCATCAGTGAGTCTAGCGGGAGGCAGACGCAGTATTTT	CAISESSGRQTQYF
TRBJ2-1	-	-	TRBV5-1	TGCGCCAGCAGCTCTACCGGACGTGGATCGTTCTACAATGAGCAGTTCTTC	CASSSTGRGSFYNEQFF
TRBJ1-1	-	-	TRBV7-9	TGTGCCAGCAGGGACAACAGGGCCATGAACACTGAAGCTTTCTTT	CASRDNRAMNTEAFF
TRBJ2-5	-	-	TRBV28	TGTGCCAGCAGGGTCGCGATCGAACGGACCCAGTACTTC	CASRVAIERTQYF
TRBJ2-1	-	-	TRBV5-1	TGCGCCAGCAGCTTGGTTGCGGTCGATGAGCAGTTCTTC	CASSLVAVDEQFF
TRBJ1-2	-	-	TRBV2	TGTGCCAGCAGTGAAAGAGGGCTAGGTGGCTACACCTTC	CASSERGLGGYTF
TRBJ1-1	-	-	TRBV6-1	TGTGCCAGCAGTCTGCCGGGTCGCACTGAAGCTTTCTTT	CASSLPGRTEAFF
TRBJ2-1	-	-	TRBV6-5	TGTGCCAGCAGTCAAGGCCCCAAAGCATGGCAGTTCTTC	CASSQGPKAWQFF
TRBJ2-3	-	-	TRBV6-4	TGTGCCAGCAGAAGGACAGGAGGGGATACGCAGTATTTT	CASRRTGGDTQYF
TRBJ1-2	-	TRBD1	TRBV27	TGTGCCAGCAAAGGGACAGGAGTGAACTATGGCTACACCTTC	CASKGTGVNYGYTF
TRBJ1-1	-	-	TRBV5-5	TGTGCCAGCAGCTTGGCAACCGGCCCTGAAGCTTTCTTT	CASSLATGPEAFF
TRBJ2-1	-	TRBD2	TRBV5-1	TGCGCCAGCAGCTTGGATGCGAGCGGGAGATTCAATGAGCAGTTCTTC	CASSLDASGRFNEQFF
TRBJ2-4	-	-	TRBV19	TGTGCCAGTAGTATGAGGGGATTTGACAAAAACATTCAGTACTTC	CASSMRGFDKNIQYF
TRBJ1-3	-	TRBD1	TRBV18	TGTGCCAGCTCACCGCCGACAGGGGGCACTGGAAACACCATATATTTT	CASSPPTGGTGNTIYF
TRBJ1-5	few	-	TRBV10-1	TGCGCCAGCCGGGAGGGATGGCAGAGCAATCAGCCCCAGCATTTT	CASREGWQSNQPQHF
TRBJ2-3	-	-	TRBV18	TGTGCCAGCTCACCCCCTAACACAGATACGCAGTATTTT	CASSPPNTDTQYF
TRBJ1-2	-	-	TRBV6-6	TGTGCCAGCAGTTACTCGACAGAAAGGAACTATGGCTACACCTTC	CASSYSTERNYGYTF
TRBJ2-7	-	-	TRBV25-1	TGTGCCAGCAGTCAGCTTGCCTACGAGCAGTACTTC	CASSQLAYEQYF
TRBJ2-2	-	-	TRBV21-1	TGTGCCAGCAGCACCGGACTAGCGGGGGCGATTCCTAAAAACACCGGGGAGCTGTTTTTT	CASSTGLAGAIPKNTGELFF
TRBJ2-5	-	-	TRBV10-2	TGCGCCAGCAGTGAGTTAGCAAACCAAGAGACCCAGTACTTC	CASSELANQETQYF
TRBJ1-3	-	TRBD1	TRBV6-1	TGTGCCAGCAGCGTCACAGGGGACCCTGGAAACACCATATATTTT	CASSVTGDPGNTIYF
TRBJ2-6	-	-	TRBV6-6	TGTGCCAGCAGTCTGCCGGCAGCTGGGGCCAACGTCCTGACTTTC	CASSLPAAGANVLTF
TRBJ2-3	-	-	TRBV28	TGTGCCAGCAGCCCACCGAGCACAGATACGCAGTATTTT	CASSPPSTDTQYF
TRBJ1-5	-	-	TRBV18	TGTGCCAGCTCATCCATGAGGGGGAACAGCAATCAGCCCCAGCATTTT	CASSSMRGNSNQPQHF
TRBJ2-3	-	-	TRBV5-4	TGTGCCAGCAGCAACTGGGGGAGTAGCACAGATACGCAGTATTTT	CASSNWGSSTDTQYF
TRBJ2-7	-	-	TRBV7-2	TGTGCCAGCAGCCCGACTGGGGGTGGGGCCTACGAGCAGTACTTC	CASSPTGGGAYEQYF
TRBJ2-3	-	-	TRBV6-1	TGTGCCAGCAGTGAAGGTACGGGGGATACGCAGTATTTT	CASSEGTGDTQYF
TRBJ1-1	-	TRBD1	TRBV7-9	TGTGCCAGCAGCTTGACAGGGGGGAGTGAAGCTTTCTTT	CASSLTGGSEAFF